One sample yielded the 3 T cell receptor beta chains listed below, sequenced in a study of blood T cell repertoires in COVID-19. TCRdb keeps only in-frame clones here, not all; method: immunoSEQ multiplex PCR. The sample carries about 280,000 clones, around four fifths recorded once. Sample: peripheral blood. Receptors were obtained from a woman in her fifties or sixties who had recovered from COVID-19.

V usage is TRBV5-1 and J usage is TRBJ2-3; 8 bases are shared with TRBD1. Germline CDR1 SGHRS, CDR2 YFSETQ. The ends lost 0 bases at V and 3 bases at J; junction bases unmatched: 0. This CDR3 is 14 amino acids long. This CDR3 is CASSLDRGTDTQYF. CDR3 DNA: TGCGCCAGCAGCTTGGACAGGGGGACAGATACGCAGTATTTT.

The chain carries TRBV5-8 and TRBJ1-6, with a tentative D call TRBD1 (6 bases). The CDR3 length is 17 residues. V shed 3 bases and J shed 5 bases, with 18 bases lying between them. CDR1 is SGHTS and CDR2 is YDEGEE in the germline V gene. This CDR3 reads CASSSTTRTADNSPLHF. The CDR3 nucleotides read TGTGCCAGCAGCTCCACTACCCGGACAGCTGATAATTCACCCCTCCACTTT.

This rearrangement joins TRBV11-2 to TRBJ2-1; maybe TRBD2 (6 bases). Germline loops: CDR1 SGHAT, CDR2 FQNNGV. Trimming cost V 4 bases and J 9 bases, with 16 bases left between them. There are 14 residues in the CDR3. DNA for the CDR3: TGTGCCAGCAGCTCCCCGGGGGTTTGGGGTGAGCAGTTCTTC. It specifies CASSSPGVWGEQFF.